The clone carrying this T cell receptor beta chain has just one count. This sample was included in a study of blood T cell repertoires in COVID-19. In the study overall: The United States, Italy and Spain provided the acute and convalescent COVID-19 samples. T cells, B-cell-depleted T cells, or PBMCs supplied cDNA or gDNA.

Source study methods: Scientists estimated how many nucleated cells there were by amplifying reference gene primers. Clones were read by immunoSEQ multiplex PCR, and TCRdb kept only the in-frame ones, dropping some. Clone size and the V and J calls come from that table; the DNA yielded D and trimming. The sample carries a few hundred thousand clones, approximately 89% recorded once. Sequenced: peripheral blood. The source is a woman aged 25-40 years with COVID-19, enrolled during active disease.

The CDR3 reads CASGRDRGDTQYF. The CDR3 coding sequence is TGTGCCAGCGGCCGGGACAGGGGAGATACGCAGTATTTT. The chain carries TRBV6-5 and TRBJ2-3; 10 bases line up with TRBD1. The germline V gene encodes CDR1 MNHEY and CDR2 SVGAGI. Unmatched junction bases numbered 4, after V lost 8 bases and J lost 5 bases. This CDR3 region has 13 residues.